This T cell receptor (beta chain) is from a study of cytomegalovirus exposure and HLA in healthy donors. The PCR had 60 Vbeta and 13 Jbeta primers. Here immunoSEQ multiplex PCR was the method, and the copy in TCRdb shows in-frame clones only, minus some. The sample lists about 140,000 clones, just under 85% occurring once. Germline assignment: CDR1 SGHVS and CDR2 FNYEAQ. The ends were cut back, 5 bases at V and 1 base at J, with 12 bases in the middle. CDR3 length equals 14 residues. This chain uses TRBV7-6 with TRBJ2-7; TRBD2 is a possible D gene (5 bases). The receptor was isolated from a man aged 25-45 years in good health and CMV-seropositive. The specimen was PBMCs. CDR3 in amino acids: CASSPAWTSYEQYF. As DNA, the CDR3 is TGTGCCAGCAGCCCCGCCTGGACTTCCTACGAGCAGTACTTC.